This T cell receptor beta chain was sequenced in a study of regulatory T cells in long-lasting Graves disease. The germline V gene encodes CDR1 MNHEY and CDR2 SVGEGT. The CDR3 covers 15 residues. V lost 3 bases, J lost 8 bases, and 17 bases lay in between. To make TCR beta libraries, researchers used iRepertoire HTBI primers and Arm-PCR of CDR3 regions. TCRdb re-called the multiplex PCR reads through MiXCR, storing one row per CDR3 protein. The data hold about 310,000 distinct CDR3 sequences, with 20% to 25% observed a single time. Stated time point: persistent/refractory GD, antithyroid drugs over 5 years with positive TRAb. The TCR library was prepared using RNA isolated from PBMCs. Peripheral blood, around 9.9 milliliters per patient, was collected in EDTA tubes.

This clonotype was obtained from a female donor with Graves disease. The material was peripheral blood mononuclear cells (PBMCs), obtained when the disease was refractory, from a patient treated with antithyroid drugs. This chain connects TRBV6-2 or TRBV6-3 to TRBJ2-1; TRBD1 is a possible D gene (6 bases). The CDR3, as DNA: TGTGCCAGCAGTTATGACGGGGACAAAGTGGATGAGCAGTTCTTC. Its translation is CASSYDGDKVDEQFF.